This TCR beta chain emerged from a study of cytomegalovirus exposure and HLA in healthy donors. Study-level information: In a later analysis, it was reported that the approximately 120 validation repertoires had been produced on the same platform as the 500 to 750 repertoires belonging to the first cohort. Points from the study as a whole: It was confirmed in vitro that a few of the CMV-associated chains were specific for CMV antigens.

Assay used: immunoSEQ multiplex PCR; TCRdb lists only in-frame clones, some missing. The sample contains roughly 220,000 clones, around four fifths of which appear only once. From germline, CDR1 is MNHNS and CDR2 SASEGT. The CDR3 has 15 residues. J gave up 8 bases and V 5 bases, and 14 bases lay outside the gene matches. This clone was observed a handful of times. Its antigen remains unknown. This receptor was taken from a woman aged 25-40 years in good health and CMV-seropositive. Sequenced input: PBMCs. The chain recombines TRBV6-1 with TRBJ1-2, with TRBD1 matching over 7 bases. The CDR3: CASSPPVDRVKGYTF. The CDR3 DNA is TGTGCCAGCAGTCCTCCCGTTGACAGGGTCAAGGGCTACACCTTC.